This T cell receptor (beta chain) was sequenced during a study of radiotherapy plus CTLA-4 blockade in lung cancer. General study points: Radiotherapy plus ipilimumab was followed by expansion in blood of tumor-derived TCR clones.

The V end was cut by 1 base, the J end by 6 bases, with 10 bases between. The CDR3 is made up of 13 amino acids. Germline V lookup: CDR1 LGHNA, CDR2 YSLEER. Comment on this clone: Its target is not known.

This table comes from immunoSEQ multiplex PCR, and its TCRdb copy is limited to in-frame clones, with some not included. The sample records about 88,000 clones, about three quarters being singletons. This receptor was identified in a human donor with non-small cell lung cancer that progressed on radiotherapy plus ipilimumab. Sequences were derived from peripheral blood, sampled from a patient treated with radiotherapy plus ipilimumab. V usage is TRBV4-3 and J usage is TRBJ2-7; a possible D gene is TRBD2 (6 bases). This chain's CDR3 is CASSQARESEQYF. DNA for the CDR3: TGCGCCAGCAGCCAAGCTCGGGAGAGCGAGCAGTACTTC.